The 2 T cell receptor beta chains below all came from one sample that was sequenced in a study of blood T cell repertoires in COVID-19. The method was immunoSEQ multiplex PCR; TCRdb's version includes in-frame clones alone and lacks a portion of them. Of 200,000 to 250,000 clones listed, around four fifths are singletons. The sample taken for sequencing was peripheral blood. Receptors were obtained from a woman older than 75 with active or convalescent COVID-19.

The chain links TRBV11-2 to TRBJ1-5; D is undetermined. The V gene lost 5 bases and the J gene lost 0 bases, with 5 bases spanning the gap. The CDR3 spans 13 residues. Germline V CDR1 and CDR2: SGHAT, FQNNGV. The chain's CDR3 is CASSLNSNQPQHF. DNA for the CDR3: TGTGCCAGCAGCCTTAATAGCAATCAGCCCCAGCATTTT.

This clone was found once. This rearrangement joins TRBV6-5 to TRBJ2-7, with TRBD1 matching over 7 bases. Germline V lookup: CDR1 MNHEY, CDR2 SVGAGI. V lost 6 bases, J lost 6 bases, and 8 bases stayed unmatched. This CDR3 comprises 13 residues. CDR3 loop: CASSPGQPTEQYF. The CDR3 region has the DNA TGTGCCAGCAGCCCGGGACAGCCGACCGAGCAGTACTTC.